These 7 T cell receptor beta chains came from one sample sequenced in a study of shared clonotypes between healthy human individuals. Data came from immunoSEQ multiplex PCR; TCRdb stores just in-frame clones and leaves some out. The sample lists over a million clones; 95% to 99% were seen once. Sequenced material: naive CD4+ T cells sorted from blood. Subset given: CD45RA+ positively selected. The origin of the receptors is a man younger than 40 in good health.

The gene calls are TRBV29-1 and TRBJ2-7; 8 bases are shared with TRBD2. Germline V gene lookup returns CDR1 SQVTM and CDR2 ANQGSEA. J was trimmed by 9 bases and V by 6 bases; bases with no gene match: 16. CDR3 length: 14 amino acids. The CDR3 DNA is TGCAGCGTCCCTCGAGAGGGACTAGATGGTCGGCAGTACTTC. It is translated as CSVPREGLDGRQYF.

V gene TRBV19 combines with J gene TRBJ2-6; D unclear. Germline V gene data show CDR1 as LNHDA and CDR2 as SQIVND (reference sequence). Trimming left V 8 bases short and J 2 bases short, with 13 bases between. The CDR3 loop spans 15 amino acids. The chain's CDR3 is CASGTWSPGANVLTF. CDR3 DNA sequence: TGTGCCAGTGGTACCTGGAGCCCTGGGGCCAACGTCCTGACTTTC.

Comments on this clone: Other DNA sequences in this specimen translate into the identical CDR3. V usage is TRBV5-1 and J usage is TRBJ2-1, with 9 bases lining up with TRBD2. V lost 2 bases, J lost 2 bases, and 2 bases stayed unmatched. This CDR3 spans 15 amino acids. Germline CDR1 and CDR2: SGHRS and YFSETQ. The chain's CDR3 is CASSFSGSAYNEQFF. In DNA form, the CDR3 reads TGCGCCAGCAGCTTTAGCGGGAGCGCCTACAATGAGCAGTTCTTC.

CDR3 in amino acids: CASKTGTSSETQYF. CDR3 sequence (DNA): TGTGCCAGTAAAACCGGGACTAGCAGTGAGACCCAGTACTTC. The chain joins TRBV11-2 to TRBJ2-5, with 9 positions matching TRBD2. V dropped 9 bases and J dropped 5; count of bases not matched to a gene: 10. Germline V gene lookup returns CDR1 SGHAT and CDR2 FQNNGV. The CDR3 has 14 residues. Full variable domain (missing parts from reference TRBV11-2 and TRBJ2-5): EAGVAQSPRYKIIEKRQSVAFWCNPISGHATLYWYQQILGQGPKLLIQFQNNGVVDDSQLPKDRFSAERLKGVDSTLKIQPAKLEDSAVYLCASKTGTSSETQYFGPGTRLLVL.

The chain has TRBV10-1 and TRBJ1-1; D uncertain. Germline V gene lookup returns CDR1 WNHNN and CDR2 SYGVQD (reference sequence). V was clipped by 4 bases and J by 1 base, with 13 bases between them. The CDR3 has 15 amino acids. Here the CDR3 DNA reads TGCGCCAGCAGTGCCCTCAATAGTCCGAACACTGAAGCTTTCTTT. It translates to CASSALNSPNTEAFF.

The CDR3 here is CASSQEGWASGRAGHSYEQYF. The CDR3 DNA reads TGTGCCAGCAGCCAAGAAGGTTGGGCTAGCGGGAGGGCCGGGCATTCCTACGAGCAGTACTTC. The rearrangement joins TRBV14 to TRBJ2-7, with 12 bases fitting TRBD2. Trimming took 0 bases from V and 1 from J; bases not matched to a gene: 16. Germline CDR1 reads SGHDN; CDR2 reads FVKESK. The CDR3 sequence is 21 residues long.

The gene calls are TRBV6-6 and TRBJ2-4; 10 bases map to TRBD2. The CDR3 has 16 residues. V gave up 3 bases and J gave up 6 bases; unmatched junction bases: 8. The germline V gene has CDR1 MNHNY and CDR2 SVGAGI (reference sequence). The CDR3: CASSYPSGRAVNIQYF. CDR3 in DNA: TGTGCCAGCAGTTATCCCAGCGGGAGGGCCGTAAACATTCAGTACTTC.